These T cell receptor beta chains were read from a single sample in a study of T cell changes during pregnancy in multiple sclerosis. TCRdb's table, derived via immunoSEQ multiplex PCR, lists solely in-frame clones and lacks some. The sample yields around 92,000 clones, roughly 91% seen once. The source was peripheral blood, collected in the first trimester of pregnancy. The receptors derive from a female donor with multiple sclerosis, enrolled in a pregnancy study. CDR3s include the opening cysteine and the closing phenylalanine or tryptophan. Each record gives: clone size, J gene, D gene, V gene, CDR3 DNA, CDR3 protein. A D gene is named only where the DNA matches it firmly. Clone size appears in some rows only: once, few, many, or a class for an expanded clone.

NA	TRBJ2-7	NA	TRBV2	TGTGCCAGCAAACCGGGACCAGGGGCCTACGAGCAGTACTTC	CASKPGPGAYEQYF
NA	TRBJ1-2	NA	TRBV10-3	TGTGCCATCAGTGAGTCGACATATGGCTACACCTTC	CAISESTYGYTF
NA	TRBJ1-1	NA	TRBV7-3	TGTGCCAGCAGCTTAGGGGGACAGAACACTGAAGCTTTCTTT	CASSLGGQNTEAFF
NA	TRBJ2-7	TRBD2	TRBV19	TGTGCCAGTAGTCTAGGGACTAGCGCGACTTACGAGCAGTACTTC	CASSLGTSATYEQYF
NA	TRBJ1-3	NA	TRBV9	TGTGCCAGCAGCGTAGCTCAGGGGTCTGGAAACACCATATATTTT	CASSVAQGSGNTIYF
NA	TRBJ1-1	NA	TRBV7-9	TGTGCCAGCAGCTTAATAGGGGCTCAGAGGACTGAAGCTTTCTTT	CASSLIGAQRTEAFF
NA	TRBJ2-3	NA	TRBV7-2	TGTGCCAGCAGCTTAAGCACTAGCACAGATACGCAGTATTTT	CASSLSTSTDTQYF
NA	TRBJ1-4	NA	TRBV30	TGTGCCTGGAGTGGTGACAGCGAAAAACTGTTTTTT	CAWSGDSEKLFF
NA	TRBJ1-1	NA	TRBV9	TGTGCCAGCGGCGCGGGATCACCAATCGGGAACACTGAAGCTTTCTTT	CASGAGSPIGNTEAFF
NA	TRBJ1-3	NA	TRBV6-5	TGTGCCAGCAGTTCCTCAGGGGCAGGAAACACCATATATTTT	CASSSSGAGNTIYF
NA	TRBJ2-1	NA	TRBV10-3	TGTGCCATCAGTTCCCGACAGGACAATGAGCAGTTCTTC	CAISSRQDNEQFF
NA	TRBJ1-5	TRBD1	TRBV7-6	TGTGCCAGCAGTTCCGGGACAGGGCTTACTTGG	CASSSGTGLTW
NA	TRBJ2-5	NA	TRBV5-1	TGCGCCAGCCGGTACCAAGAGACCCAGTACTTC	CASRYQETQYF
NA	TRBJ1-2	TRBD1	TRBV5-6	TGTGCCAGCAGCGTCGGACAGGGAGCTAACTATGGCTACACCTTC	CASSVGQGANYGYTF
NA	TRBJ1-1	TRBD1	TRBV7-6	TGTGCCAGCAGTCCCAGGGGGGCGATGAACACTGAAGCTTTCTTT	CASSPRGAMNTEAFF
NA	TRBJ2-1	NA	TRBV6-4	TGTGCCAGCAGTGACTCGAAAACTAGTTACAAGCCGGGGGAGCAGTTCTTC	CASSDSKTSYKPGEQFF
NA	TRBJ1-2	NA	TRBV2	TGTGCCAGCAGTTTCCAGGGTACCTCGGGTGGCTACACCTTC	CASSFQGTSGGYTF
NA	TRBJ1-1	NA	TRBV19	TGTGCCAGTAGTCCGTGGACGGGATTGAACACTGAAGCTTTCTTT	CASSPWTGLNTEAFF
NA	TRBJ2-2	NA	TRBV4-2	TGTGCCAGCAGCCAACCCGGCAGCGCCAATGCCGGGGAGCTGTTTTTT	CASSQPGSANAGELFF
NA	TRBJ2-7	TRBD1	TRBV27	TGTGCCAGCAGCCAGGCTTGGACAGGGATCTACGAGCAGTACTTC	CASSQAWTGIYEQYF
few	TRBJ2-2	TRBD2	TRBV2	TGTGCCAGCGTCCGGCGGGGGGGCCGGAACGGGGAGCTGTTTTTT	CASVRRGGRNGELFF
NA	TRBJ1-1	TRBD1	TRBV19	TGTGCCAGTAGCCTGATGGGACAGGGAGGAACTGAAGCTTTCTTT	CASSLMGQGGTEAFF
NA	TRBJ1-5	NA	TRBV7-2	TGTGCCAGCAGCATTCAGGGATACGATCAGCCCCAGCATTTT	CASSIQGYDQPQHF
NA	TRBJ2-1	NA	TRBV5-1	TGCGCCAGCAGCCGAGACAGCTACAATGAGCAGTTCTTC	CASSRDSYNEQFF